These 14 T cell receptor beta chains were sequenced from one sample in a study of T cells in Graves' hyperthyroidism and ophthalmopathy. Regions amplified from RNA transcripts were the TCR beta CDR3 regions. First-round RT-PCR targeting the TCR CDR3 was performed with the HTBI primer set. TCRdb passed the multiplex PCR reads through MiXCR, listing each CDR3 protein once. This repertoire shows around 620,000 distinct CDR3 sequences, around 15% found once; its top ten account for around 3.9%. The sequencing sample was made of blood. These receptor sequences come from a woman in her 30s with Graves' hyperthyroidism.

This rearrangement joins TRBV19 to TRBJ2-3; TRBD2 aligns across 13 bases. The CDR3 contains 18 residues. CDR1 and CDR2 from the germline V gene are LNHDA and SQIVND (reference sequence). V trimming: 1 base; J trimming: 7 bases; junction bases outside the gene matches: 11. In DNA, the CDR3 is TGTGCCAGTAGTATAGCTACCGGGACTAGCGGGGAAACGAATACGCAGTATTTT. This translates into CASSIATGTSGETNTQYF.

This clonotype was seen a handful of times. The chain links TRBV19 to TRBJ2-5; D gene ambiguous. Germline lookup yields CDR1 LNHDA and CDR2 SQIVND (reference sequence). This CDR3 has 13 amino acids. The ends were cut back, 7 bases at V and 0 bases at J, with 9 bases in the middle. Here the CDR3 DNA reads TGTGCCAGTACCCCGCAAAACCAAGAGACCCAGTACTTC. It specifies CASTPQNQETQYF.

Worth noting for this clonotype: A much larger clone differs from this one at a single base, so this may be a read error. The chain uses TRBV6-5 and TRBJ2-1; D is unresolved. Looked up from germline, CDR1 is MNHEY and CDR2 is SVGAGI. The ends were cut back, 2 bases at V and 6 bases at J, with 8 bases in the middle. This CDR3 has 13 residues. The CDR3 DNA is TGTGCCAGCAGTTACGGCTCGAGCAATGAGCAGTTCTTC. It yields the protein CASSYGSSNEQFF.

CDR3 bases: TGTGCCAGCAGCTTTCTTGGGGCCAGCGGCGAGCAGTACTTC. Amino acid sequence: CASSFLGASGEQYF. The chain links TRBV7-2 to TRBJ2-7; D may be TRBD1 or TRBD2 (5 bases each). The length of the CDR3 is 14 residues. V lost 3 bases to trimming and J lost 6 bases, with 15 bases between them. In germline, CDR1 is SGHTA, CDR2 FQGNSA.

V usage is TRBV7-9 and J usage is TRBJ2-1, with TRBD2 matching 9 bases. The CDR3 extends over 19 amino acids. Losses at the gene ends were 4 bases for V and 0 bases for J; bases not matched to a gene: 13. Germline CDR1 is SEHNR and CDR2 is FQNEAQ (reference sequence). CDR3 nucleotide sequence: TGTGCCAGCAGCTGGGGTAGCCGACTAGCGGTAAGCTCCTACAATGAGCAGTTCTTC. It is translated as CASSWGSRLAVSSYNEQFF.

In regard to this clonotype: The junction departs from the called germline gene at one end, perhaps through a read error. J is TRBJ2-7 and V is TRBV5-1; D unresolved. Germline CDR1 reads SGHRS; CDR2 reads YFSETQ. The CDR3 is 13 amino acids. Here the CDR3 reads CASSLELSYKQYF. The CDR3 DNA reads TGCGCCAGCAGCTTGGAGCTCTCCTACAAGCAGTACTTC.

At least ten counts were recorded for this clonotype. The chain couples TRBV19 to TRBJ1-5, with 7 positions matching TRBD1. This CDR3 has 14 amino acids. The ends lost 5 bases at V and 1 base at J; junction bases unmatched: 2. Germline CDR1 reads LNHDA; CDR2 reads SQIVND (reference sequence). The CDR3 DNA follows: TGTGCCAGTAGTGTGACAGGGAGCAATCAGCCCCAGCATTTT. Protein product: CASSVTGSNQPQHF.

In nucleotides, the CDR3 is TGTGCCAGCAGCGTAGTCGCGGGGGACACCATATATTTT. Protein product: CASSVVAGDTIYF. The chain uses TRBV9 and TRBJ1-3; TRBD1 is a possible D gene (5 bases). Trimming shortened V by 0 bases and J by 8 bases, and 9 bases separated the two germline ends. CDR1 is SGDLS, CDR2 YYNGEE, per germline. The CDR3 runs to 13 residues.

In this sample, this clonotype turned up many times. This rearrangement joins TRBV27 to TRBJ2-1; D is unresolved. CDR3 length: 17 residues. Germline assignment: CDR1 MNHEY and CDR2 SMNVEV (reference sequence). Trimming pared 8 bases from V and 1 base from J, leaving 21 bases between. The CDR3 DNA reads as TGTGCCAGCGGAACGGTTAGGAACGCGCCTTCCTACAATGAGCAGTTCTTC. Its protein product is CASGTVRNAPSYNEQFF.

In this sample, this clonotype turned up many times. The V call is TRBV2, the J call TRBJ2-1, with D possibly matching TRBD2 (5 bases). This CDR3 has 15 residues. V was clipped by 4 bases and J by 7 bases, with 17 bases between them. Germline-derived CDR1 and CDR2 are SNHLY and FYNNEI. This CDR3 is CASSVPRPGINEQFF. The CDR3 DNA sequence: TGTGCCAGCAGTGTTCCTAGGCCCGGGATTAATGAGCAGTTCTTC.

The chain employs TRBV7-3 and TRBJ2-1, with 14 bases that match TRBD2. V lost 6 bases and J lost 9; bases outside the gene matches: 7. Germline V gene sequence: CDR1 SGHTA, CDR2 FQGTGA. The CDR3 sequence is 15 residues long. CDR3 in DNA: TGTGCCAGCAGATCGGGACTAGCGGGAGAGACTGAGCAGTTCTTC. Amino acids: CASRSGLAGETEQFF.

In its sample, this clonotype was seen many times. The rearrangement uses TRBV5-1 and TRBJ2-2; 8 positions match TRBD2. Germline V gives CDR1 SGHRS, CDR2 YFSETQ. CDR3 length: 14 amino acids. Trimming cost V 0 bases and J 8 bases; bases outside gene matches: 3. The CDR3 protein is CASSLASGRGELFF. The CDR3 DNA reads TGCGCCAGCAGCTTGGCCAGCGGGAGAGGGGAGCTGTTTTTT.

The chain recombines TRBV28 with TRBJ2-7; TRBD1 matches at 9 bases. The germline gives CDR1 MDHEN, CDR2 SYDVKM. This CDR3 has 17 residues. The junction had 16 bases not matched to a gene; V was cut back by 5 bases and J by 5 bases. CDR3 bases: TGTGCCAGCAGTCACCCTAGGACAGGGGCGACGTACCACGAGCAGTACTTC. Translating gives CASSHPRTGATYHEQYF.

This clonotype was observed at least ten times. This chain links TRBV18 with TRBJ1-4; D perhaps matches TRBD1 (5 bases). Germline CDR1 reads KGHSH; CDR2 reads LQKENI. The V and J ends lost 3 bases and 5 bases respectively, with 10 bases between them. The CDR3 is 14 amino acids. CDR3 bases: TGTGCCAGCTCACCTGGGGACGAAAATGAAAAACTGTTTTTT. Its translation: CASSPGDENEKLFF.